The sample holds one count of the clone carrying this TCR beta chain. V shed 3 bases and J 7 bases; nucleotides not matched to a gene: 8. CDR3 length: 16 amino acids. CDR1 MGHRA and CDR2 YSYEKL come from the germline V gene. This entry is derived from a study of radiotherapy plus CTLA-4 blockade in lung cancer. Data came from immunoSEQ multiplex PCR; TCRdb stores just in-frame clones and leaves some out. The sample holds around 40,000 clones, more than 70% seen once. The chain is built from TRBV4-1 and TRBJ2-2, with 10 bases matching TRBD1. The TCR originated in a human donor with non-small cell lung cancer who had stable disease on radiotherapy plus ipilimumab. The sample here was peripheral blood, taken from a patient treated with radiotherapy plus ipilimumab. CDR3 sequence reads: CASSHPGDRGYGELFF. In DNA, the CDR3 is TGCGCCAGCAGCCACCCGGGGGACAGGGGATACGGGGAGCTGTTTTTT.